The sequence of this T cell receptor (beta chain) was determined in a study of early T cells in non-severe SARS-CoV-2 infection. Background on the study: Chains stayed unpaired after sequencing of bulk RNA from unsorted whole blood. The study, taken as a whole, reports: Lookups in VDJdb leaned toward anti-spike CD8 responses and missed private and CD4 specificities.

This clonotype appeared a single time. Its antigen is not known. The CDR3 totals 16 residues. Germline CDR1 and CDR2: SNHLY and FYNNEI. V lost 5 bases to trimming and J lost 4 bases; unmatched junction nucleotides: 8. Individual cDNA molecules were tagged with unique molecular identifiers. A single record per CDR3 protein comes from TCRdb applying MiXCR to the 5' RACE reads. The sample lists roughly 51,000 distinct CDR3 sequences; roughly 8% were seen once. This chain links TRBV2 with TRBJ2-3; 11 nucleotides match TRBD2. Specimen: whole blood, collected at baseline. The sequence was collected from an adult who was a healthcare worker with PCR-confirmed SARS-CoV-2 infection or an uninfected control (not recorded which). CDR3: CASSRLAGGLPDTQYF. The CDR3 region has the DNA TGTGCCAGCAGTCGGCTAGCGGGAGGCCTCCCAGATACGCAGTATTTT.